Sequencing of this T cell receptor beta chain was carried out in a study of cytomegalovirus exposure and HLA in healthy donors. Study results and caveats: In vitro, a few CMV-associated chains proved specific for CMV antigens. Common viral pathogens seemed to be connected with several of the most significant clusters, according to a later analysis. By HLA locus, TCR association rates varied in a later analysis, with DRB1 showing the most and HLA-C the fewest.

Concerning this clone: Its antigen is currently unknown.

The CDR3 is made up of 13 amino acids. V lost 5 bases and J lost 4, with 11 bases in between. The V gene's germline CDR1 is MDHEN and CDR2 SYDVKM. Both 60 Vbeta primers and 13 Jbeta primers went into the PCR. Study processing details: A later analysis counted about 80 million unique TCR beta chains, around 10 million shared. Assay: immunoSEQ multiplex PCR; the TCRdb copy retains only in-frame clones and omits some. That table is the source of V, J and clone size, and D and trimming were worked out from the DNA. The sample yields some 150,000 clones, roughly 85% seen once. The receptor was derived from a man aged 35 to 55 in good health and CMV-seropositive. Sequenced sample: PBMCs. The chain joins TRBV28 to TRBJ1-1; D is undetermined. CDR3 nucleotide sequence: TGTGCCAGCAGTCTAGTCCACACCACTGAAGCTTTCTTT. As protein: CASSLVHTTEAFF. The full variable domain, with the rest looked up from reference TRBV28 and TRBJ1-1, is DVKVTQSSRYLVKRTGEKVFLECVQDMDHENMFWYRQDPGLGLRLIYFSYDVKMKEKGDIPEGYSVSREKKERFSLILESASTNQTSMYLCASSLVHTTEAFFGQGTRLTVV.